This note documents a single T cell receptor beta chain sequence. Germline V gives CDR1 MNHNY, CDR2 SVGAGI (reference sequence). Trimming removed 2 bases from V and 8 bases from J, with 19 bases in between. The CDR3 spans 16 residues. These data are taken from a study of blood T cell repertoires in COVID-19. Study-wide context: Spain, Italy and the United States supplied samples that represented acute and convalescent COVID-19.

Only in-frame clones appear in the TCRdb table, and some are missing; sequencing was by immunoSEQ multiplex PCR. This sample has around 100,000 clones, with about 89% found just once. Sequencing was carried out using peripheral blood. The V gene is TRBV6-6, the J gene TRBJ2-1; a possible D gene is TRBD1 (6 bases). The TCR was taken from a man aged 50 to 60 with active COVID-19. The DNA of the CDR3 is TGTGCCAGCAGTTACGGCCAGGGGCGGGCTGGGGATGAGCAGTTCTTC. Amino acid sequence: CASSYGQGRAGDEQFF.